The 16 T cell receptor beta chains below come from one sample, sequenced in a study of Ad26.COV2.S vaccination and SARS-CoV-2 variants listed by TCRdb under 2021. Libraries were made using the immunoSEQ multiplex PCR assay. Here the immuneACCESS table is served through TCRdb, limited to in-frame sequences with V and J called. Missing clones are a known gap in these copies; in checked studies unresolved V genes cover under half, and the rest lacks a known reason. This sample is represented by more than 350,000 clones; more than 80% of them were singletons. Approximately 12% of the sample rests with the top ten. This specimen's treatment or condition label, interpreted: approximately 18 received Ad26.COV2.S at low or high dose, single or two shots; about 5 received placebo; per-sample allocation not given. Repertoires of vaccine and placebo recipients were sequenced from samples taken on day 63 after the first injection.

The source was peripheral blood, collected in a trial of Ad26.COV2.S vaccine versus placebo. These TCRs come from a person between 18 and 59 years old who received the Ad26.COV2.S COVID-19 vaccine or a placebo.

In this sample, this clone turned up once. The V and J genes are TRBV5-8 and TRBJ1-1; 7 bases map to TRBD1. There are 14 residues in the CDR3. V shed 1 base and J 11 bases; nucleotides not matched to a gene: 11. Germline CDR1 SGHTS, CDR2 YDEGEE. In DNA form, the CDR3 reads TGTGCCAGCAGCTTGTCTGGGACAGCCCCGACCGCTTTCTTT. Amino acid sequence: CASSLSGTAPTAFF.

The V and J genes are TRBV4-3 and TRBJ2-1, with D perhaps being TRBD1 or TRBD2 (5 bases each). Germline V gene sequence: CDR1 LGHNA, CDR2 YSLEER. Trimming shortened V by 1 base and J by 4 bases, and 11 bases separated the two germline ends. This CDR3 is 15 amino acids long. The CDR3 loop reads CASSQGGTDYNEQFF. The CDR3 coding sequence is TGCGCCAGCAGCCAAGGGGGGACGGATTACAATGAGCAGTTCTTC.

The rearrangement links TRBV6-2 or TRBV6-3 to TRBJ1-2; D unresolved. CDR3 length equals 11 residues. CDR1 is MNHEY, CDR2 SVGEGT, per germline. With 2 bases removed from V and 8 bases from J, the gap between germline ends came to 6 bases. CDR3 nucleotides: TGTGCCAGCAGTTACGATGTGGGCTACACCTTC. Translation gives CASSYDVGYTF.

The chain joins TRBV7-8 to TRBJ2-7; TRBD2 matches at 7 bases. Germline loops: CDR1 SGHVS, CDR2 FQNEAQ. CDR3 length equals 14 residues. Trimming at V came to 1 base and at J to 3 bases, leaving 3 bases not matched to a gene. The CDR3 coding sequence is TGTGCCAGCAGCTTAGGGCGGGAGCTCTACGAGCAGTACTTC. Protein sequence: CASSLGRELYEQYF.

This clone was seen more than once but under ten times. The chain combines TRBV6-4 with TRBJ2-1; TRBD2 matches at 8 bases. The CDR3 has 17 residues. Unmatched junction bases numbered 11, after V lost 2 bases and J lost 5 bases. Germline V gene lookup returns CDR1 MRHNA and CDR2 SNTAGT. In DNA, the CDR3 is TGTGCCAGCAGTGACGGGAGTCGGACTAGCCGGAACAATGAGCAGTTCTTC. It specifies CASSDGSRTSRNNEQFF.

The CDR3 DNA reads TGTGCCATCAGTGAGTCGAAGCAGTCCTACGAGCAGTACTTC. Translation gives CAISESKQSYEQYF. V usage is TRBV10-3 and J usage is TRBJ2-7, with unresolved D. Deletions cut 0 bases from V and 1 base from J, with 7 bases between. This CDR3 spans 14 amino acids. The germline V gene encodes CDR1 ENHRY and CDR2 SYGVKD.

V gene TRBV4-3 combines with J gene TRBJ2-5; no definite D call. This CDR3 comprises 15 residues. Germline V gives CDR1 LGHNA, CDR2 YSLEER. Trimming stripped 1 base from V and 2 bases from J, with 11 bases between. The DNA of the CDR3 is TGCGCCAGCAGCCAAGTTCTGGCCCCTCAAGAGACCCAGTACTTC. It codes for CASSQVLAPQETQYF.

CDR3 sequence (DNA): TGTGCCAGCAGCTTGGGAATACCGGGACTAGCGGACTACTACGAGCAGTACTTC. It specifies CASSLGIPGLADYYEQYF. The genes are TRBV5-6 and TRBJ2-7, with TRBD2 matching 11 bases. CDR3 length: 18 amino acids. With V trimmed by 0 bases and J by 3 bases, 11 bases remained unmatched. Germline V gives CDR1 SGHDT, CDR2 YYEEEE.

The J gene is TRBJ1-1, the V gene TRBV18; D gene unclear. The CDR3 is 15 residues long. Trimming pared 3 bases from V and 0 bases from J, leaving 11 bases between. From germline, CDR1 is KGHSH and CDR2 LQKENI. The CDR3 bases are TGTGCCAGCTCACCCCCGAGGGTCATGAACACTGAAGCTTTCTTT. Its translation is CASSPPRVMNTEAFF.

CDR3: CSASPGVEQYF. CDR3 in DNA: TGCAGTGCTAGCCCTGGAGTCGAGCAGTACTTC. The rearrangement joins TRBV20-1 to TRBJ2-7; D call uncertain. The CDR3 runs 11 residues. Germline CDR1 DFQATT, CDR2 SNEGSKA (reference sequence). The V end lost 3 bases, the J end lost 6 bases, and 9 bases lay between the germline ends.

The chain has TRBV6-2 or TRBV6-3 and TRBJ2-2; 8 bases match TRBD1. Germline CDR1 is MNHEY and CDR2 is SVGEGT. The CDR3 consists of 15 residues. The V segment lost 6 bases and the J segment 5 bases; nucleotides outside the gene matches: 8. The CDR3 coding sequence is TGTGCCAGCAGCAAACCAGGGGGCCGAACCGGGGAGCTGTTTTTT. Its translation is CASSKPGGRTGELFF.

The CDR3 DNA is TGTGCCAGCAGCCAAGCCTACAGGGGAGCTAGCACAGATACGCAGTATTTT. It translates to CASSQAYRGASTDTQYF. The genes are TRBV14 and TRBJ2-3; TRBD1 aligns across 7 bases. Trimming cost V 1 base and J 0 bases; bases outside gene matches: 7. The CDR3 runs to 17 residues. Germline loops: CDR1 SGHDN, CDR2 FVKESK.

The rearrangement links TRBV9 to TRBJ2-2; TRBD2 matches 15 bases. The V gene end was trimmed by 4 bases and the J gene end by 4 bases; junction bases not matched to a gene: 11. Germline V gives CDR1 SGDLS, CDR2 YYNGEE. CDR3 length: 19 amino acids. CDR3 sequence (DNA): TGTGCCAGCAGCAAGACCGGACTAGCGGGAGGGCCGGGCACCGGGGAGCTGTTTTTT. Translation: CASSKTGLAGGPGTGELFF.

The chain has TRBV6-5 and TRBJ2-7; D ambiguous. This CDR3 contains 13 residues. Trimming stripped 4 bases from V and 0 bases from J, with 7 bases between. From germline, CDR1 is MNHEY and CDR2 SVGAGI. For the CDR3, the DNA is TGTGCCAGCAGTTCAGACATCTCCTACGAGCAGTACTTC. Its translation: CASSSDISYEQYF.

The chain recombines TRBV7-2 with TRBJ2-7; TRBD1 matches 10 bases. The trim removed 3 bases at V and 4 bases at J, leaving 9 bases unmatched. The CDR3 consists of 16 residues. CDR1 and CDR2 from the germline V gene are SGHTA and FQGNSA. The CDR3 bases are TGTGCCAGCAGCTTTGCCGGGACAGGGGACTTATACGAGCAGTACTTC. It specifies CASSFAGTGDLYEQYF.

The chain has TRBV29-1 and TRBJ2-1, with 7 positions matching TRBD1. The CDR3 is 12 amino acids. Germline V lookup: CDR1 SQVTM, CDR2 ANQGSEA. Trimming removed 7 bases from V and 7 bases from J; junction bases left unmatched: 7. The CDR3 sequence: CSGGDRGNEQFF. DNA of the CDR3: TGCAGCGGTGGGGACAGAGGGAATGAGCAGTTCTTC.